These 18 T cell receptor beta chains originate from one sample sequenced in a study of blood T cells in healthy people across ages. The use of a sample-barcoded 5' primer and a J-beta primer mix characterized a second PCR of about 7 to 12 cycles. TCRdb analysed the 5' RACE reads with MiXCR anew, one entry per CDR3 protein. Counted here are about 1.6 million distinct CDR3 sequences, about 31% occurring once; the ten biggest clones make up around 11%. Source material: blood. The receptors derive from a woman in her twenties or thirties in good health.

The V and J genes are TRBV5-1 and TRBJ2-3; D not certain. This CDR3 has 14 amino acids. V was pared by 2 bases and J by 0 bases, with 7 bases between. CDR1 and CDR2 (germline): SGHRS, YFSETQ. This CDR3 is CASSFMGSTDTQYF. Here the CDR3 DNA reads TGCGCCAGCAGCTTCATGGGAAGCACAGATACGCAGTATTTT.

Only a few counts were recorded for this clonotype. The chain is built from TRBV7-3 and TRBJ2-7, with 12 bases matching TRBD2. After removal of 4 bases from V and 1 base from J, the junction contained 5 bases not matched to a gene. The length of the CDR3 is 16 residues. CDR1 and CDR2 (germline): SGHTA, FQGTGA. The CDR3 DNA follows: TGTGCCAGCAGCTCGCGACTAGCGGGAGTGTCCTACGAGCAGTACTTC. Translation gives CASSSRLAGVSYEQYF. Full variable domain (rest looked up from reference TRBV7-3 and TRBJ2-7): GAGVSQTPSNKVTEKGKYVELRCDPISGHTALYWYRQSLGQGPEFLIYFQGTGAADDSGLPNDRFFAVRPEGSVSTLKIQRTERGDSAVYLCASSSRLAGVSYEQYFGPGTRLTVT.

This chain links TRBV20-1 with TRBJ1-1, with D unclear. Germline CDR1 reads DFQATT; CDR2 reads SNEGSKA (reference sequence). V was cut by 3 bases and J by 2 bases, with 7 bases left in between. This CDR3 contains 12 residues. The CDR3 loop is CSASPANTEAFF. The CDR3, as DNA: TGCAGTGCTAGTCCCGCTAACACTGAAGCTTTCTTT.

The chain has TRBV6-6 and TRBJ2-6; D gene uncertain. Germline V gene lookup returns CDR1 MNHNY and CDR2 SVGAGI (reference sequence). Trimming took off 7 bases at V and 3 bases at J, with 4 bases between the two ends. The CDR3 length is 12 residues. The CDR3 DNA reads TGTGCCAGCAAAGGTGGGGCCAACGTCCTGACTTTC. It codes for CASKGGANVLTF.

As concerns this clonotype: A much bigger clone sits one base away, suggesting this may be a read error. The rearrangement joins TRBV7-2 to TRBJ1-1, with D unclear. CDR1 and CDR2 (germline): SGHTA, FQGNSA. The CDR3 covers 15 residues. CDR3 amino acids: CAGSLGRIGYTEAFF. DNA for the CDR3: TGTGCCGGCAGCTTGGGGAGGATCGGGTACACTGAAGCTTTCTTT. The full variable domain, in which reference TRBV7-2 and TRBJ1-1 provide the parts outside the CDR3, is GAGVSQSPSNKVTEKGKDVELRCDPISGHTALYWYRQSLGQGLEFLIYFQGNSAPDKSGLPSDRFSAERTGGSVSTLTIQRTQQEDSAVYLCAGSLGRIGYTEAFFGQGTRLTVV.

The chain employs TRBV10-3 and TRBJ2-1; possible D gene TRBD2, 6 bases. CDR3 size: 15 residues. The germline CDR1 and CDR2 sequences are ENHRY and SYGVKD. V was clipped by 10 bases and J by 4 bases, with 20 bases between them. The CDR3 DNA is TGTGCCACGGAAAAGCCTAGCGTGGGGTACAATGAGCAGTTCTTC. Translating gives CATEKPSVGYNEQFF.

This clonotype was seen a handful of times. The genes are TRBV4-2 and TRBJ1-5; no firm D call. V was pared by 0 bases and J by 0 bases, with 9 bases between. The CDR3 is 16 amino acids. CDR1 and CDR2 (germline): LGHNA, YNFKEQ. The chain's CDR3 is CASSQEAGYSNQPQHF. The CDR3 region has the DNA TGTGCCAGCAGCCAAGAGGCAGGCTATAGCAATCAGCCCCAGCATTTT.

This clonotype was observed a handful of times. The chain joins TRBV7-3 to TRBJ1-2; 7 nucleotides line up with TRBD1. Germline V CDR1 and CDR2: SGHTA, FQGTGA. V was clipped by 10 bases and J by 5 bases; unmatched bases: 7. This CDR3 is 12 amino acids long. The CDR3 DNA follows: TGTGCCAACGGGACAGAAGAATATGGCTACACCTTC. As protein: CANGTEEYGYTF.

This clonotype has ten or more counts. The V call is TRBV6-6, the J call TRBJ2-6; D is undetermined. Trimming removed 2 bases from V and 0 bases from J, with 8 bases in between. Germline V gene sequence: CDR1 MNHNY, CDR2 SVGAGI (reference sequence). CDR3 length: 16 residues. This CDR3 reads CASSYRNGSGANVLTF. The CDR3 bases are TGTGCCAGCAGTTACCGGAACGGCTCTGGGGCCAACGTCCTGACTTTC.

As concerns this clonotype: One end of the junction is discordant with germline, which a read error may explain. V is TRBV7-3 and J is TRBJ2-1, with D perhaps given as TRBD1 or TRBD2 (5 bases each). Germline CDR1 is SGHTA and CDR2 is FQGTGA. The CDR3 runs to 17 residues. This CDR3 is CTSSQGSRGLIYNEQFF. In DNA, the CDR3 is TGTACCAGCAGCCAAGGGTCCCGGGGCCTAATCTACAATGAGCAGTTCTTC. Full variable domain (rest looked up from reference TRBV7-3 and TRBJ2-1): GAGVSQTPSNKVTEKGKYVELRCDPISGHTALYWYRQSLGQGPEFLIYFQGTGAADDSGLPNDRFFAVRPEGSVSTLKIQRTERGDSAVYLCTSSQGSRGLIYNEQFFGPGTRLTVL.

In this sample, this clonotype turned up a few times. The junction departs from the called germline gene at one end, perhaps through a read error. The chain combines TRBV3-1 with TRBJ1-6; tentative D call: TRBD1 (5 bases). The length of the CDR3 is 18 residues. Germline lookup yields CDR1 LGHDT and CDR2 YNNKEL (reference sequence). CDR3 in amino acids: CAGRRRMRGSSYNSPLHF. In DNA, the CDR3 is TGTGCCGGCAGACGACGAATGAGGGGTAGCTCCTATAATTCACCCCTCCACTTT.

This clonotype was seen once. The conserved final phenylalanine or tryptophan is absent from the CDR3, which likely points to a read error. V is TRBV9 and J is TRBJ1-1; TRBD1 aligns across 7 bases. The CDR3 totals 15 residues. Trimming took 3 bases from V and 0 from J; bases not matched to a gene: 5. Germline CDR1 is SGDLS and CDR2 is YYNGEE. Here the CDR3 reads CASSGRQGMNTEAFL. Written as DNA, the CDR3 is TGTGCCAGCAGCGGACGACAGGGAATGAACACTGAAGCTTTCTTG.

The rearrangement links TRBV9 to TRBJ1-5, with a weak D call TRBD1 (5 bases). The V end lost 4 bases, the J end lost 0 bases, and 11 bases lay between the germline ends. The germline V gene encodes CDR1 SGDLS and CDR2 YYNGEE. CDR3 length equals 15 residues. The CDR3 DNA reads TGTGCCAGCAGCCAGACAGCCAGTAGCAATCAGCCCCAGCATTTT. It yields the protein CASSQTASSNQPQHF.

This chain connects TRBV6-1 to TRBJ2-3, with unresolved D. The germline V gene encodes CDR1 MNHNS and CDR2 SASEGT. The V gene lost 6 bases and the J gene lost 2 bases, with 9 bases spanning the gap. The CDR3 consists of 13 residues. The CDR3 sequence: CASSDGLTDTQYF. CDR3 bases: TGTGCCAGCAGCGACGGCCTCACAGATACGCAGTATTTT.

The rearrangement joins TRBV4-1 to TRBJ2-1; the match to TRBD2 covers 8 bases. CDR3 length: 16 amino acids. Germline CDR1 is MGHRA and CDR2 is YSYEKL. Trimming removed 0 bases from V and 4 bases from J; junction bases left unmatched: 5. In DNA, the CDR3 is TGCGCCAGCAGCCAAGATGGGTCTAGCGGGTACAATGAGCAGTTCTTC. Translated: CASSQDGSSGYNEQFF.

The chain combines TRBV11-2 with TRBJ2-1, with D hard to call. The length of the CDR3 is 11 residues. Deletions cut 4 bases from V and 8 bases from J, with 6 bases between. Germline assignment: CDR1 SGHAT and CDR2 FQNNGV. The CDR3 DNA reads as TGTGCCAGCAGCTCGCTTCATGAGCAGTTCTTC. Translation: CASSSLHEQFF.

This clonotype was counted a few times. V is TRBV7-9 and J is TRBJ2-7; 9 bases align to TRBD1. Trimming took 5 bases from V and 6 from J; bases not matched to a gene: 14. CDR3 length: 16 residues. The germline CDR1 and CDR2 sequences are SEHNR and FQNEAQ (reference sequence). CDR3 nucleotides: TGTGCCAGCAGCAGACCCGGGACAGGGCACCTCGGCGAGCAGTACTTC. It translates to CASSRPGTGHLGEQYF.

The J gene is TRBJ2-7, the V gene TRBV2; D unresolved. CDR1 SNHLY and CDR2 FYNNEI come from the germline V gene. Trimming removed 4 bases from V and 2 bases from J, with 12 bases in between. The CDR3 has 14 amino acids. CDR3 nucleotides: TGTGCCAGCAGTGGAAGCCGGGCCGCCTACGAGCAGTACTTC. Amino acid sequence: CASSGSRAAYEQYF.